The 27 T cell receptor beta chains presented below share a single source sample, sequenced in a study of shared clonotypes between healthy human individuals. CD8 cells regarded as naive lacked CD45RO, were positively chosen for CCR7, and omitted terminally differentiated effector memory CD45RA+ cells. The assay was immunoSEQ multiplex PCR, and TCRdb's table has in-frame clones only and misses some. Here the sample spans about 700,000 clones, around 90% being singletons. Sequenced material: naive CD8+ T cells sorted from blood. All receptors derive from a man younger than 40 in good health.

V gene TRBV4-1 combines with J gene TRBJ2-5; TRBD1 or TRBD2 may be the D gene (5 bases each). From germline, CDR1 is MGHRA and CDR2 YSYEKL. Trimming took off 4 bases at V and 1 base at J, with 13 bases between the two ends. The CDR3 loop spans 15 amino acids. The CDR3 DNA sequence: TGCGCCAGCAGCCCGTCGGGACCATCCCAAGAGACCCAGTACTTC. It yields the protein CASSPSGPSQETQYF.

Note on this clone: At one end, the junction sequence differs from germline, possibly due to a read error. This chain connects TRBV7-7 to TRBJ2-1; 13 bases match TRBD2. This CDR3 spans 18 amino acids. CDR1 SSHAT and CDR2 FNYEAQ come from the germline V gene (reference sequence). CDR3 amino acids: CASSRGLAGEGGYNEQFF. CDR3 nucleotides: TGTGCTAGCAGCCGAGGACTAGCGGGAGAGGGGGGATACAATGAGCAGTTCTTC.

This clone was seen once. The chain is built from TRBV2 and TRBJ2-7, with 9 bases fitting TRBD1. This CDR3 spans 13 amino acids. Per the germline V gene, CDR1 is SNHLY and CDR2 is FYNNEI. Trimming cost V 8 bases and J 4 bases; bases outside gene matches: 6. CDR3 sequence: CASPGQGQYEQYF. The CDR3 DNA reads as TGTGCCAGCCCGGGACAGGGCCAATACGAGCAGTACTTC.

The chain has TRBV7-3 and TRBJ2-1, with 9 bases identical to TRBD1. The CDR3 extends over 18 amino acids. Germline V gives CDR1 SGHTA, CDR2 FQGTGA. Germline trimming cut 1 base from V and 1 base from J; bases unmatched to any gene: 8. CDR3 sequence: CASSLSVTGGDSYNEQFF. CDR3 coding DNA: TGTGCCAGCAGCTTAAGCGTGACAGGGGGAGATTCCTACAATGAGCAGTTCTTC. The entire variable domain, with the rest obtained from reference TRBV7-3 and TRBJ2-1, is as follows: GAGVSQTPSNKVTEKGKYVELRCDPISGHTALYWYRQSLGQGPEFLIYFQGTGAADDSGLPNDRFFAVRPEGSVSTLKIQRTERGDSAVYLCASSLSVTGGDSYNEQFFGPGTRLTVL.

This clone was counted a few times. The CDR3 spells CASSTGGNQPQHF. In DNA form, the CDR3 reads TGTGCCAGTAGTACAGGGGGGAATCAGCCCCAGCATTTT. The genes are TRBV19 and TRBJ1-5; 7 positions match TRBD1. Germline lookup yields CDR1 LNHDA and CDR2 SQIVND (reference sequence). The CDR3 is 13 amino acids. The V and J ends lost 4 bases and 4 bases, in that order; junction bases with no gene match: 1.

The chain uses TRBV4-1 and TRBJ1-2, with 9 bases matching TRBD1. There are 14 residues in the CDR3. V lost 0 bases to trimming and J lost 8 bases; unmatched junction nucleotides: 4. The germline V gene encodes CDR1 MGHRA and CDR2 YSYEKL. This chain's CDR3 is CASSQETGGGGYTF. The CDR3 DNA reads TGCGCCAGCAGCCAAGAAACAGGGGGCGGAGGCTACACCTTC.

This clone has a single count. This chain joins TRBV30 and TRBJ1-4; D unclear. The CDR3 has 13 residues. Germline V CDR1 and CDR2: GTSNPN, SVGIG (reference sequence). Trimming took off 5 bases at V and 7 bases at J, with 14 bases between the two ends. The CDR3 sequence is CAWGSGLGEKLFF. The CDR3 DNA sequence: TGTGCCTGGGGGTCCGGTCTGGGTGAAAAACTGTTTTTT.

The chain links TRBV11-1 to TRBJ1-1, with D hard to call. Per the germline V gene, CDR1 is SGHAT and CDR2 is FQDESV (reference sequence). Trimming cost V 5 bases and J 4 bases, with 14 bases left between them. CDR3 length: 14 amino acids. CDR3 DNA sequence: TGTGCCAGCAGCCGACGGTTAACGGGCACTGAAGCTTTCTTT. It encodes CASSRRLTGTEAFF.

Concerning this clone: Distinct nucleotide sequences in the sample also encode this CDR3. V usage is TRBV9 and J usage is TRBJ2-1; 8 nucleotides agree with TRBD2. Germline values: CDR1 SGDLS, CDR2 YYNGEE. This CDR3 has 15 amino acids. Trimming cost V 0 bases and J 1 base; bases outside gene matches: 0. CDR3 nucleotide sequence: TGTGCCAGCAGCGTAGCGGGGGGGTCCTACAATGAGCAGTTCTTC. Protein: CASSVAGGSYNEQFF.

This chain connects TRBV7-9 to TRBJ2-7; 8 bases are a match to TRBD2. Trimming cost V 4 bases and J 2 bases; bases outside gene matches: 4. The V gene's germline CDR1 is SEHNR and CDR2 FQNEAQ (reference sequence). The CDR3 runs 14 residues. The CDR3 nucleotides read TGTGCCAGCAGCTCGACTAGCGATCCCTACGAGCAGTACTTC. Translated: CASSSTSDPYEQYF.

The gene calls are TRBV7-9 and TRBJ2-1; a possible D gene is TRBD1 (7 bases). V was pared by 5 bases and J by 1 base, with 12 bases between. The CDR3 sequence is 15 residues long. CDR1 and CDR2 (germline): SEHNR, FQNEAQ (reference sequence). CDR3: CASSGEDRSYNEQFF. CDR3 nucleotides: TGTGCCAGCAGCGGGGAGGACAGGTCCTACAATGAGCAGTTCTTC.

This chain joins TRBV2 and TRBJ2-7; 12 bases are shared with TRBD2. The CDR3 runs to 16 residues. V dropped 3 bases and J dropped 3; count of bases not matched to a gene: 6. CDR1 and CDR2 (germline): SNHLY, FYNNEI. DNA for the CDR3: TGTGCCAGCAGTGACCCTACTAGCGGGAGGCTCTACGAGCAGTACTTC. As protein: CASSDPTSGRLYEQYF.

CDR3 region: CASSLYPSNQPQHF. The CDR3 nucleotides are TGTGCCAGTAGCCTGTATCCTAGCAATCAGCCCCAGCATTTT. The rearrangement links TRBV19 to TRBJ1-5, with D unclear. CDR1 is LNHDA, CDR2 SQIVND, per germline (reference sequence). The germline V and J ends were trimmed by 6 bases and 0 bases, with 9 bases remaining between them. CDR3 length: 14 amino acids. Drawing the rest from reference TRBV19 and TRBJ1-5, the complete variable domain is DGGITQSPKYLFRKEGQNVTLSCEQNLNHDAMYWYRQDPGQGLRLIYYSQIVNDFQKGDIAEGYSVSREKKESFPLTVTSAQKNPTAFYLCASSLYPSNQPQHFGDGTRLSIL.

The gene calls are TRBV4-1 and TRBJ1-2; 7 nucleotides match TRBD1. This CDR3 has 15 amino acids. Germline V gene sequence: CDR1 MGHRA, CDR2 YSYEKL. Unmatched junction bases numbered 6, after V lost 2 bases and J lost 3 bases. This CDR3 is CASSQLQGSDYGYTF. CDR3 in DNA: TGCGCCAGCAGCCAACTACAGGGGTCGGACTATGGCTACACCTTC.

The chain has TRBV13 and TRBJ2-1, with D perhaps assigned TRBD1 or TRBD2 (6 bases each). CDR1 and CDR2 (germline): PRHDT, FYEKMQ (reference sequence). Deletions cut 5 bases from V and 6 bases from J, with 14 bases between. The CDR3 runs to 14 residues. The CDR3 sequence: CASSPLEGGNEQFF. CDR3 nucleotides: TGTGCCAGCAGCCCCCTCGAGGGGGGCAATGAGCAGTTCTTC.

The V and J genes are TRBV9 and TRBJ2-3; TRBD2 aligns across 9 bases. The CDR3 totals 18 residues. Looked up from germline, CDR1 is SGDLS and CDR2 is YYNGEE. V shed 1 base and J 0 bases; nucleotides not matched to a gene: 9. CDR3 in DNA: TGTGCCAGCAGCGTAAAGTCTAGCGGGATGCCTAGCACAGATACGCAGTATTTT. It encodes CASSVKSSGMPSTDTQYF.

V is TRBV7-6 and J is TRBJ2-5, with 8 bases identical to TRBD2. The CDR3 contains 15 residues. The germline V gene encodes CDR1 SGHVS and CDR2 FNYEAQ. J gave up 2 bases and V 6 bases, and 8 bases lay outside the gene matches. DNA for the CDR3: TGTGCCAGCAGAACGGTAGCGGGACCACAAGAGACCCAGTACTTC. Its translation: CASRTVAGPQETQYF.

The rearrangement uses TRBV30 and TRBJ2-2; a weak D match, TRBD1 (6 bases). With 0 bases removed from V and 8 bases from J, the gap between germline ends came to 13 bases. CDR3 length: 14 amino acids. CDR1 and CDR2 (germline): GTSNPN, SVGIG (reference sequence). CDR3 in DNA: TGTGCCTGGAGTGTACCAGGGGTCACGGGGGAGCTGTTTTTT. It is translated as CAWSVPGVTGELFF.

This clone came up a few times. V gene TRBV12-5 combines with J gene TRBJ2-1; 10 nucleotides align to TRBD2. Germline values: CDR1 LGHNT, CDR2 FRNRAP. The CDR3 runs 16 residues. V dropped 1 base and J dropped 8; count of bases not matched to a gene: 8. CDR3: CASGLGGTSGIDEQFF. The CDR3 coding sequence is TGTGCTAGTGGTTTGGGGGGAACTAGCGGGATCGATGAGCAGTTCTTC.

The genes are TRBV27 and TRBJ1-1; possible D gene TRBD1, 5 bases. The CDR3 loop spans 14 amino acids. Germline loops: CDR1 MNHEY, CDR2 SMNVEV (reference sequence). The V end lost 2 bases, the J end lost 1 base, and 8 bases lay between the germline ends. CDR3 coding DNA: TGTGCCAGCAGTTTAGCCAGGGCGAACACTGAAGCTTTCTTT. Its protein product is CASSLARANTEAFF.

J is TRBJ1-2 and V is TRBV5-8; possible D gene TRBD1, 6 bases. V was clipped by 0 bases and J by 4 bases, with 19 bases between them. This CDR3 comprises 17 residues. Germline V gene sequence: CDR1 SGHTS, CDR2 YDEGEE. This CDR3 is CASSLEPGVGEAYGYTF. In nucleotides, the CDR3 is TGTGCCAGCAGCTTGGAACCAGGGGTCGGGGAGGCCTATGGCTACACCTTC.

The rearrangement links TRBV11-2 to TRBJ2-1; weak D call: TRBD2 (6 bases). The CDR3 consists of 17 residues. Between the trimmed V and J ends, which lost 1 base and 6 bases, there was a span of 19 bases. Germline CDR1 is SGHAT and CDR2 is FQNNGV. CDR3 coding DNA: TGTGCCAGCAGCTTAGCGCGCGGGGAAGGAGGAGGCAATGAGCAGTTCTTC. Amino acids: CASSLARGEGGGNEQFF.

The chain has TRBV27 and TRBJ2-7; 11 bases fit TRBD2. There are 16 residues in the CDR3. Trimming removed 4 bases from V and 1 base from J; junction bases left unmatched: 6. Germline CDR1 is MNHEY and CDR2 is SMNVEV (reference sequence). CDR3 region: CASSSSRTSGSYEQYF. The DNA of the CDR3 is TGTGCCAGCAGTTCCTCTCGGACTAGCGGGTCCTACGAGCAGTACTTC.

CDR3 DNA: TGTGCCAGCAGCCGTGACAGGGAGAACACAGATACGCAGTATTTT. Its protein product is CASSRDRENTDTQYF. The chain couples TRBV11-3 to TRBJ2-3, with 7 nucleotides matching TRBD1. V lost 5 bases to trimming and J lost 2 bases; unmatched junction nucleotides: 7. From germline, CDR1 is SGHNT and CDR2 YENEEA. CDR3 length: 15 amino acids.

Comments on this clone: Other DNA sequences in this sample translate to the same CDR3. The chain employs TRBV11-2 and TRBJ2-7; D possibly corresponds to TRBD2 (6 bases). CDR1 and CDR2 (germline): SGHAT, FQNNGV. The CDR3 is 13 amino acids. V was trimmed by 5 bases and J by 0 bases, leaving 8 bases between them. CDR3 sequence reads: CASSLGSSYEQYF. The CDR3 DNA follows: TGTGCCAGCAGCCTCGGGAGCTCCTACGAGCAGTACTTC. The variable domain in full, with the rest retrieved from reference TRBV11-2 and TRBJ2-7, is EAGVAQSPRYKIIEKRQSVAFWCNPISGHATLYWYQQILGQGPKLLIQFQNNGVVDDSQLPKDRFSAERLKGVDSTLKIQPAKLEDSAVYLCASSLGSSYEQYFGPGTRLTVT.

The chain uses TRBV13 and TRBJ2-7; TRBD1 or TRBD2 may be the D gene (5 bases each). The V gene's germline CDR1 is PRHDT and CDR2 FYEKMQ (reference sequence). CDR3 length: 13 amino acids. V lost 5 bases and J 6 bases, leaving 14 bases between the germline ends. The CDR3 bases are TGTGCCAGCAGCGCCGAGGGACGGAGCGAGCAGTACTTC. It translates to CASSAEGRSEQYF.

The rearrangement links TRBV28 to TRBJ2-5; TRBD2 aligns across 8 bases. V lost 3 bases to trimming and J lost 5 bases; unmatched junction nucleotides: 5. The germline CDR1 and CDR2 sequences are MDHEN and SYDVKM. The length of the CDR3 is 14 residues. Here the CDR3 DNA reads TGTGCCAGCAGTTTGCGGGGGGCTTATGAGACCCAGTACTTC. Protein product: CASSLRGAYETQYF.